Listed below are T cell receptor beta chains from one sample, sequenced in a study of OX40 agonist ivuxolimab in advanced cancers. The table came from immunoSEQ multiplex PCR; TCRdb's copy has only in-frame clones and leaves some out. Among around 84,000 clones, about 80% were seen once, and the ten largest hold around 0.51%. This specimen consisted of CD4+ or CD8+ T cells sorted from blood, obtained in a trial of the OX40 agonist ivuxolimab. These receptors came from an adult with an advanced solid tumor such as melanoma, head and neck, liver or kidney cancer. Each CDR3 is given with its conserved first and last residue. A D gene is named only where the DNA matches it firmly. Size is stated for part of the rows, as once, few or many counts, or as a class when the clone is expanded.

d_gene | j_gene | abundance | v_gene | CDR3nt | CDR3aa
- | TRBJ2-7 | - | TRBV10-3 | TGTGCCATCAGCGGGGGGCAGGTTATCTCCTACGAGCAGTACTTC | CAISGGQVISYEQYF
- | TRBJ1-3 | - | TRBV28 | TGTGCCAGCAGGGCGGAGAACACCATATATTTT | CASRAENTIYF
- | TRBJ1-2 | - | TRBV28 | TGTGCCAGCCTAATGGGGGGTCAGCGCTATGGCTACACCTTC | CASLMGGQRYGYTF
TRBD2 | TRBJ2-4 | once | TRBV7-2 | TGTGCCAGCAGTTCGGGACTAGCGGGAGGAAACATTCAGTACTTC | CASSSGLAGGNIQYF
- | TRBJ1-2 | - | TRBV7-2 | TGTGCCAGCAGCTTAGGGGACGTTGACTATGGCTACACCTTC | CASSLGDVDYGYTF
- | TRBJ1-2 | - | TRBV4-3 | TGCGCCAGCAGCCAAGATCTCTCGACCACCGGCGGGGGCTACACCTTC | CASSQDLSTTGGGYTF
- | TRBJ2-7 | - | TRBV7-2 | TGTGCCAGCAGCGAACAGGGAGGGGGGATTAGTATAGAGCAGTACTTC | CASSEQGGGISIEQYF
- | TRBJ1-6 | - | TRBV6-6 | TGTGCCAGCAGCCGGGAGCACTATAATTCACCCCTCCACTTT | CASSREHYNSPLHF
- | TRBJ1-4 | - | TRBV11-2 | TGTGCCAGCAGCTTAGATCCCGGCAGGGCAACTAATGAAAAACTGTTTTTT | CASSLDPGRATNEKLFF
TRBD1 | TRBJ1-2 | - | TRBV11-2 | TGTGCCAGCAGCTTTGACAGGGGTCGAAACTATGGCTACACCTTC | CASSFDRGRNYGYTF
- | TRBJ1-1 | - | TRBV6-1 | TGTGCCAGCAGTGAAGTCGATCGAGCTTTCTTT | CASSEVDRAFF
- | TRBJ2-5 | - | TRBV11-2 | TGTGCCAGCAGCTGGGGGCCTCAAGAGACCCAGTACTTC | CASSWGPQETQYF
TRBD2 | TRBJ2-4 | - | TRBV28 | TGTGCCAGCAGTTCCCTTTCTAGCGGGAGTAGCATTCAGTACTTC | CASSSLSSGSSIQYF
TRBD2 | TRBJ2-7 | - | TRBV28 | TGTGCCAGCAGCCCCCCCAGCGGGAGCTCCTACGAGCAGTACTTC | CASSPPSGSSYEQYF
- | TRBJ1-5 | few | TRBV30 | TGTGCCTGGGCCCGGAATTCGGATCAGCCCCAGCATTTT | CAWARNSDQPQHF
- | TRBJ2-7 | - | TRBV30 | TGTGCCTGGTCCACCAGCTCCTACGAGCAGTACTTC | CAWSTSSYEQYF
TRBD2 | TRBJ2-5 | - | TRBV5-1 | TGCGCCAGCAGCTTGGCCGGCTCGGGGGGTGAGACCCAGTACTTC | CASSLAGSGGETQYF
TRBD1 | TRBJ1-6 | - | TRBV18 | TGTGCCAGCTCCTCCGGGACAGGGACCTCACCCCTCCACTTT | CASSSGTGTSPLHF
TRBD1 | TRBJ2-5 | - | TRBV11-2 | TGTGCCAGCAGCCCCTATACGGACAGGGTAGAGACCCAGTACTTC | CASSPYTDRVETQYF
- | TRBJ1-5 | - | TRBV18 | TGTGCCAGCTCACCCGCAGGCAATAGCAATCAGCCCCAGCATTTT | CASSPAGNSNQPQHF
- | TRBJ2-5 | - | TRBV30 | TGTGCCTGGAGTGGGGGGCGACGCGGGGAGTTGCGAGAGACCCAGTACTTC | CAWSGGRRGELRETQYF
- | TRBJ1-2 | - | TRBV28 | TGTGCCAGCAGTCAATATACCGACTATGGCTACACCTTC | CASSQYTDYGYTF
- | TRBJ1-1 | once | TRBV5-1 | TGCGCCAGCAGCCAGCTGCTGGCGAACACTGAAGCTTTCTTT | CASSQLLANTEAFF
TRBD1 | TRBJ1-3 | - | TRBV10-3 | TGTGCCATCAGTGACCGGGACAGGGGATCGGGAAACACCATATATTTT | CAISDRDRGSGNTIYF
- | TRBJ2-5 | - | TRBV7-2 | TGTGCCAGCAGCGGAGTTGGGATCCTCGGGGAGACCCAGTACTTC | CASSGVGILGETQYF
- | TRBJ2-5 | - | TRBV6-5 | TGTGCCAGCAGTTCCCAATCAGAGACCCAGTACTTC | CASSSQSETQYF
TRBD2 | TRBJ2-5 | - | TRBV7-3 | TGTGCCAGCAGCTCGGCGGGGGGCCAAGAGACCCAGTACTTC | CASSSAGGQETQYF
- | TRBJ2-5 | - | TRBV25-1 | TGTGCCAGCAGTGTAGCGGAGACCCAGTACTTC | CASSVAETQYF
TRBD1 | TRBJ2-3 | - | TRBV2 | TGTGCCAGCAATGGTAACGACAGGGAGAGGACAGATACGCAGTATTTT | CASNGNDRERTDTQYF
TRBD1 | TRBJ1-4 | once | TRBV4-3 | TGCGCCAGCAGCCAAGATGGTAGGACAGGTAGTGAAAAACTGTTTTTT | CASSQDGRTGSEKLFF
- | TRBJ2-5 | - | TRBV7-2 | TGTGCCAGCAGCTTGATAGAGACCCAGTACTTC | CASSLIETQYF
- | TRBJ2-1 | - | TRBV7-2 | TGTGCCAGCAGCTCTAGCTCCTACAATGAGCAGTTCTTC | CASSSSSYNEQFF
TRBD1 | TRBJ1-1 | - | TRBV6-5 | TGTGCCAGCAGTTGGACAGGGAATACTGAAGCTTTCTTT | CASSWTGNTEAFF
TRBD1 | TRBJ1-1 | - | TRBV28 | TGTGCCAGTAATCCAGGGGACAGAAAAGGCACTGAAGCTTTCTTT | CASNPGDRKGTEAFF
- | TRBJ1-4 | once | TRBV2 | TGTGCCAGCAGAGGAGAGACAGAAGCTAATGAAAAACTGTTTTTT | CASRGETEANEKLFF
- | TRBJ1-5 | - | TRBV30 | TGTGCCTGGAGTACCGGATACCTGCAGCCCCAGCATTTT | CAWSTGYLQPQHF
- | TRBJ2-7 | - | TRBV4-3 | TGCGCCAGCAGCCAAGAGTGGGCGGCAGGCACCTACGAGCAGTACTTC | CASSQEWAAGTYEQYF
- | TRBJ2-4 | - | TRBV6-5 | TGTGCCAGCAGTAGCCCTTACAGGGATTTGCACATTCAGTACTTC | CASSSPYRDLHIQYF
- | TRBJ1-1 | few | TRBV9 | TGTGCCAGGGCCGAGGGAATAATCACTGAAGCTTTCTTT | CARAEGIITEAFF
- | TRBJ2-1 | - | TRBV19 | TGTGCCAGTAGTATGAGTGGCGATACCTACAATGAGCAGTTCTTC | CASSMSGDTYNEQFF
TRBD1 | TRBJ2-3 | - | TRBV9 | TGTGCCAGCAGCAGGACAGGGAACACAGATACGCAGTATTTT | CASSRTGNTDTQYF
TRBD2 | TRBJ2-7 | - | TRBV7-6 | TGTGCCAGCAGCTTCCTAGCGGGAGACAAGGACGAGCAGTACTTC | CASSFLAGDKDEQYF
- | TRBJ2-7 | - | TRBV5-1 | TGCGCCAGCAGGTTGGGGTCGGCCCCCAACGAGCAGTACTTC | CASRLGSAPNEQYF
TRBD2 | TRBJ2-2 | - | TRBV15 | TGTGCCACCAGCAGTTGGAGTAGCGGGAGGAACGGGGAGCTGTTTTTT | CATSSWSSGRNGELFF
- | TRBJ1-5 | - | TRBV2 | TGTGCCAGCAGGGGGACGGGGGCCTTCAATCAGCCCCAGCATTTT | CASRGTGAFNQPQHF
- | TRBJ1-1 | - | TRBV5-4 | TGTGCCAGCAGCCATGACATGAACACTGAAGCTTTCTTT | CASSHDMNTEAFF